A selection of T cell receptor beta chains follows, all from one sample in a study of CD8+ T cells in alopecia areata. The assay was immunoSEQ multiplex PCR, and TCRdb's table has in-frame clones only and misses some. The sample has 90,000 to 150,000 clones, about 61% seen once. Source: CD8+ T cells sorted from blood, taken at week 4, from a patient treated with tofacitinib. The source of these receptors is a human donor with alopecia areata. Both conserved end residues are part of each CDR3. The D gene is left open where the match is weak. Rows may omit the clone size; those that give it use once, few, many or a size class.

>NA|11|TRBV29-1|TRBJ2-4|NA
CSTRGWGIQYF
TGCAGCACAAGGGGGTGGGGCATTCAGTACTTC
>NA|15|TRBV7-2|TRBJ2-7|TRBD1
CASSSGQGLVYEQYF
TGTGCCAGCAGCTCTGGACAGGGGCTTGTCTACGAGCAGTACTTC
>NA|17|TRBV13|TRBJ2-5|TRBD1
CASSLRLGGQGGKTQYF
TGTGCCAGCAGCTTACGGCTAGGTGGACAGGGCGGAAAGACCCAGTACTTC
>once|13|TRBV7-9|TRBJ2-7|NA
CASSSTGTYEQYF
TGTGCCAGCAGCTCTACGGGGACCTACGAGCAGTACTTC
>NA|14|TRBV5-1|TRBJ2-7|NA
CASSPGQLSYEQYF
TGCGCCAGCAGCCCCGGACAGCTCTCCTACGAGCAGTACTTC
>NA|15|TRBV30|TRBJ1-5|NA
CAWSVRNRFNQPQHF
TGTGCCTGGAGTGTACGGAACAGATTCAATCAGCCCCAGCATTTT
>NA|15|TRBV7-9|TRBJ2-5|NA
CASSAAGGDQETQYF
TGTGCCAGCAGCGCAGCGGGCGGGGACCAAGAGACCCAGTACTTC
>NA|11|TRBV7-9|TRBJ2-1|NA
CASSREFEQFF
TGTGCCAGCAGCCGAGAGTTTGAGCAGTTCTTC
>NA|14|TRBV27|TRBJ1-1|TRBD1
CASSPSLQGVGAFF
TGTGCCAGCAGTCCGTCCCTACAGGGGGTAGGAGCTTTCTTT
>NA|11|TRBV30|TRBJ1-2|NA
CAWSVGDGYTF
TGTGCCTGGAGTGTGGGGGATGGCTACACCTTC
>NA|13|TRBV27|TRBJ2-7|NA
CASSQGGHYEQYF
TGTGCCAGCTCCCAGGGAGGCCACTACGAGCAGTACTTC
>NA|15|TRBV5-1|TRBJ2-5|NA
CASSLEASSQETQYF
TGCGCCAGCAGCTTGGAGGCTAGCAGCCAAGAGACCCAGTACTTC
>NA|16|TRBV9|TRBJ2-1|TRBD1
CASSPYRGGVDNEQFF
TGTGCCAGCAGCCCATACAGGGGTGGAGTGGACAATGAGCAGTTCTTC
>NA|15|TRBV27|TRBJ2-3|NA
CASSLSGYSTDTQYF
TGTGCCAGCAGTTTATCCGGGTACAGCACAGATACGCAGTATTTT
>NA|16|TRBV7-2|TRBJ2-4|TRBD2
CASSLLAGGTKNIQYF
TGTGCCAGCAGCCTTCTAGCGGGGGGAACCAAAAACATTCAGTACTTC
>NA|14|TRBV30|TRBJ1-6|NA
CAWSGLGYGSPLHF
TGTGCCTGGAGTGGTCTAGGGTATGGATCACCCCTCCACTTT
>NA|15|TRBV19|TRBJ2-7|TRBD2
CASSIFAGGNYEQYF
TGTGCCAGTAGTATATTCGCGGGGGGCAACTACGAGCAGTACTTC
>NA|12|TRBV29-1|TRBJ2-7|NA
CSTQDSGYEQYF
TGCAGCACCCAGGACAGCGGCTACGAGCAGTACTTC
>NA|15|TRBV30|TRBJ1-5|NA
CAWSGTRTVNQPQHF
TGTGCCTGGAGTGGTACGAGGACAGTCAATCAGCCCCAGCATTTT
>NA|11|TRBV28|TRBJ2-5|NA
CASSLQETQYF
TGTGCCAGCAGTTTACAGGAGACCCAGTACTTC
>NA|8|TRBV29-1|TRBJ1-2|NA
CSVQGYTF
TGCAGCGTTCAAGGCTACACCTTC
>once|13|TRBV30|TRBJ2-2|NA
CAWSVSNTGELFF
TGTGCCTGGAGTGTGTCCAACACCGGGGAGCTGTTTTTT
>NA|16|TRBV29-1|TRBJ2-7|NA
CSVEEVGQGVAYEQYF
TGCAGCGTTGAAGAAGTTGGTCAGGGAGTAGCCTACGAGCAGTACTTC
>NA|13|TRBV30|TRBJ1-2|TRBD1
CAWIGDRAWGYTF
TGTGCCTGGATTGGGGACAGGGCTTGGGGCTACACCTTC
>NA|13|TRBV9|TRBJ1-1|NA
CASSPVTDSEAFF
TGTGCCAGCAGCCCCGTCACGGATTCTGAAGCTTTCTTT
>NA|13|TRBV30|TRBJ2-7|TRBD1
CACGDRASYEQYF
TGTGCCTGTGGGGACAGAGCATCCTACGAGCAGTACTTC
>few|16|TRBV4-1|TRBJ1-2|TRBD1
CASSQVGTGTDYGYTF
TGCGCCAGCAGCCAAGTAGGGACAGGGACGGACTATGGCTACACCTTC
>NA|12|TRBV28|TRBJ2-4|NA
CASSLAKNIQYF
TGTGCCAGCAGCTTAGCCAAAAACATTCAGTACTTC
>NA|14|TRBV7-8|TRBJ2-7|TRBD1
CASRRDSYLGEQYF
TGTGCCAGCCGCCGGGACAGCTATTTGGGGGAGCAGTACTTC
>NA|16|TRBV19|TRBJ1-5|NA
CASSGQDVSGNQPQHF
TGTGCCAGTTCGGGGCAGGACGTGAGTGGAAATCAGCCCCAGCATTTT
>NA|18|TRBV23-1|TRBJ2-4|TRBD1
CASSQSLPDREGKNIQYF
TGCGCCAGCAGTCAATCGCTGCCCGACAGGGAAGGCAAAAACATTCAGTACTTC